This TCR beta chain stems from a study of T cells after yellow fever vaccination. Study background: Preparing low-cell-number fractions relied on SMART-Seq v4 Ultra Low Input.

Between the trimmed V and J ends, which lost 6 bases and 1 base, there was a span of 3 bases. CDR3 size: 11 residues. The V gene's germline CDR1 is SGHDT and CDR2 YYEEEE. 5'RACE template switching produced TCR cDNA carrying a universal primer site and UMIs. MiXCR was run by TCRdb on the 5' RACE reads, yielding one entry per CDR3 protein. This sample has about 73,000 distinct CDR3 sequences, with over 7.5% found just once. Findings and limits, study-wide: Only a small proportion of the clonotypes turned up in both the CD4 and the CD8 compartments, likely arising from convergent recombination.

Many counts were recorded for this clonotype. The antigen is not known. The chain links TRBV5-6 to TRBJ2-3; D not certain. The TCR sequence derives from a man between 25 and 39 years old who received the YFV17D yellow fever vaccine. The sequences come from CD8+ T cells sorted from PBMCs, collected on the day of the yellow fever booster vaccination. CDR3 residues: CASKGTDTQYF. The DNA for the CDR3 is TGTGCCAGCAAGGGCACAGATACGCAGTATTTT.